The present entry profiles one T cell receptor (beta chain) with its context. The specificity of this receptor is unknown. Within one base of it there is no much larger clone, and no base qualities were kept. TCRbeta CDR3 regions were amplified from genomic DNA using the immunoSEQ Assay, a bias-controlled multiplex PCR. Turning to the authors' computational methods: Nucleated cell counts per sample were estimated from amplification of reference gene primers within the assay. To quantify the absolute abundance of each unique TCRbeta CDR3 rearrangement, sequence reads were collapsed and filtered. For each sample, productive Simpson clonality was calculated by taking the square root of Simpson's diversity index across productive rearrangements. TCRdb's version of the immuneACCESS table is confined to in-frame rearrangements and falls short of the full clone set. An unresolved V gene accounts for under half of the shortfall where checked; the remainder is of unknown origin. V and J calls and clone size follow that table, whereas D and trimming were derived from the DNA. The table for this sample lists roughly 200,000 clones; approximately 86% of them were counted only once. About 3% of the sample comes from the top ten.

The data were obtained in a study of blood T cell repertoires in COVID-19 (dated by TCRdb to about 2020). At the level of the whole study: The collaborator samples originated in the United States, Italy and Spain and spanned the acute and convalescent phases of COVID-19. The material from the prospective study consisted of cDNA or gDNA derived from T cells, B-cell-depleted T cells, or PBMCs. Subjects who had been exposed to COVID-19, were actively infected with it, or had recovered from it provided the deeply sampled blood TCRbeta repertoires that made up the dataset. The repertoires were released in a freely available public database meant as a resource for research on the immune response to SARS-CoV-2. The samples were drawn from the first 160 participants of the ongoing ImmuneRACE study and from 950 to 1,500 subjects provided by 6 global collaborators. Nearly every sample came with metadata listing a de-identified subject ID, COVID-19 status, age in years and sex. Where HLA class I and class II types were available, the types were taken from metadata supplied by the sample provider, not from assay-based typing. What the authors observed across the whole study: The amount of clinical and demographic metadata varied by source and participant and was provided uncurated.

The collaborating institutions used their own protocols to collect whole blood in K2EDTA tubes. For TCRbeta analysis, collaborators shipped samples as frozen whole blood, isolated PBMCs, or DNA extracted from either of those sample types. The sample consisted of peripheral blood. This clonotype was obtained from a man aged 60 to 69 with acute or convalescent COVID-19.

The CDR3 sequence is CASSLGPTVEGYTF. The DNA is TGCGCCAGCAGCTTGGGACCGACAGTGGAGGGCTACACCTTC. This sequence uses TRBV5-1 and TRBJ1-2; the best D guess is TRBD1, with 5 bases matching. V gives up 0 bases and J gives up 8 bases, and the segment between their germline ends measures 14 bases. CDR1 and CDR2, per the germline V gene, are SGHRS and YFSETQ. Including the terminal cysteine and phenylalanine, the CDR3 comprises 14 residues. Just CDR3 DNA is preserved here, 42 bases in frame from base 1.